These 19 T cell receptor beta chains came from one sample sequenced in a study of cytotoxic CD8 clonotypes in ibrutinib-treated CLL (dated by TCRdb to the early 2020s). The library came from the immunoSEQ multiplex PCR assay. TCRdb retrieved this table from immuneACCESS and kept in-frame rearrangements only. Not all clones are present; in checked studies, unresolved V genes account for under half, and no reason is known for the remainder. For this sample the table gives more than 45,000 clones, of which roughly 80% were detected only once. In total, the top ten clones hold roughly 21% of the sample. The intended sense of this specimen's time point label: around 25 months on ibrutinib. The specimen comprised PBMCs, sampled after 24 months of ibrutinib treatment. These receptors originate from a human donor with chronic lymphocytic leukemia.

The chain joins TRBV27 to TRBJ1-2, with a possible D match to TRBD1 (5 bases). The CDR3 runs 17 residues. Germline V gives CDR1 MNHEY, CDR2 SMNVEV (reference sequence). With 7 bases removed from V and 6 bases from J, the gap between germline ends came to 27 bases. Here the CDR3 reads CASNAWGGSRMGDGYTF. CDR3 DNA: TGTGCCAGCAACGCCTGGGGGGGAAGCCGGATGGGGGATGGCTACACCTTC.

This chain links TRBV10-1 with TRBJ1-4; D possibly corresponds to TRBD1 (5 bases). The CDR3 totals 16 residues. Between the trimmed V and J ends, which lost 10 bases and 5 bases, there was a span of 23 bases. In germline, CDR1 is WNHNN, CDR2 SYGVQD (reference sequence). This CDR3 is CAIFTLTGTENEKLFF. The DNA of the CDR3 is TGCGCCATCTTTACTTTAACCGGGACTGAGAATGAAAAACTGTTTTTT.

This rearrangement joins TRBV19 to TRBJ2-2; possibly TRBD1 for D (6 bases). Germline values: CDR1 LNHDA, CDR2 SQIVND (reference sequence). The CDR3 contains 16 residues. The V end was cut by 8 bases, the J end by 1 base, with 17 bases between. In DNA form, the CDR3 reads TGTGCCAGTTCAATTCCGGGACAACTGAACACCGGGGAGCTGTTTTTT. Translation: CASSIPGQLNTGELFF.

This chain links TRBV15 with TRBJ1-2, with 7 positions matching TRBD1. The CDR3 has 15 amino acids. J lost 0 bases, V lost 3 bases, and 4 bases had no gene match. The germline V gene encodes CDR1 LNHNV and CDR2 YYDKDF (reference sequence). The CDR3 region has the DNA TGTGCCACCAGCAGGGGGACAGCAACTAACTATGGCTACACCTTC. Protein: CATSRGTATNYGYTF.

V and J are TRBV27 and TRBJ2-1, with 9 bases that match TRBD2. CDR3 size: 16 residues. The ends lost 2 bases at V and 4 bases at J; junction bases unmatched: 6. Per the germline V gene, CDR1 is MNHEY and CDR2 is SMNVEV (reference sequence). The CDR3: CASSLGLAGPYNEQFF. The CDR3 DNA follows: TGTGCCAGCAGTTTAGGGCTAGCGGGACCATACAATGAGCAGTTCTTC.

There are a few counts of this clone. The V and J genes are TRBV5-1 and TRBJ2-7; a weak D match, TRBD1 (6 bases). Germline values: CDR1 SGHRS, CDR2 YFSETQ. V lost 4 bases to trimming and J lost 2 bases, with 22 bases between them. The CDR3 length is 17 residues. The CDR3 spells CASSPGQLTIGAYEQYF. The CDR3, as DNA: TGCGCCAGCAGCCCGGGACAACTAACCATTGGAGCCTACGAGCAGTACTTC.

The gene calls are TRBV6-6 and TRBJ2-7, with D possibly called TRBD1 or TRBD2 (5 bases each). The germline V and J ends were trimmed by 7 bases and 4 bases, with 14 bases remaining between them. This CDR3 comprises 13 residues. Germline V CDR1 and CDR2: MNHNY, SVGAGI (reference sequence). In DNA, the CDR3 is TGTGCCAGCACCACGGGACCGACATACGAGCAGTACTTC. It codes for CASTTGPTYEQYF.

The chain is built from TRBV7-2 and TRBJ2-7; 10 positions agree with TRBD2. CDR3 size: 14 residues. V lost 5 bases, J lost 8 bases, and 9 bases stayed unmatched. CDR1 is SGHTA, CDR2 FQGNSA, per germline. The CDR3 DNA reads TGTGCCAGCAGCCCAAATCAGCGGGAGGGCAAGCAGTACTTC. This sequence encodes CASSPNQREGKQYF. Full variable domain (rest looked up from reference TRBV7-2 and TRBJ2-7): GAGVSQSPSNKVTEKGKDVELRCDPISGHTALYWYRQSLGQGLEFLIYFQGNSAPDKSGLPSDRFSAERTGGSVSTLTIQRTQQEDSAVYLCASSPNQREGKQYFGPGTRLTVT.

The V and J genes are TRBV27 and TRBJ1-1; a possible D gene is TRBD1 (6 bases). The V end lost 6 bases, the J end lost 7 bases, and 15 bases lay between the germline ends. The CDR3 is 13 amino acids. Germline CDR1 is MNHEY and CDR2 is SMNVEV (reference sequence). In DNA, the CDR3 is TGTGCCAGCAGGAAAGGACAGATCTTTGAAGCTTTCTTT. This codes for CASRKGQIFEAFF.

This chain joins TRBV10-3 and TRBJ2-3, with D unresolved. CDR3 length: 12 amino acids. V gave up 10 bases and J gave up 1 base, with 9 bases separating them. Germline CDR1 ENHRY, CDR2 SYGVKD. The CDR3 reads CATDTGTDTQYF. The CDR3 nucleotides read TGTGCCACCGACACCGGCACAGATACGCAGTATTTT.

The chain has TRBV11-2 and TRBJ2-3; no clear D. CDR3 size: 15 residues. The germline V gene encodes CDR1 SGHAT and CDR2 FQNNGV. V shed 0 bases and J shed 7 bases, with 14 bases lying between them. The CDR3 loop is CASSLDQDQSYTQYF. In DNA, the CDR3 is TGTGCCAGCAGCTTAGATCAGGACCAAAGCTATACGCAGTATTTT.

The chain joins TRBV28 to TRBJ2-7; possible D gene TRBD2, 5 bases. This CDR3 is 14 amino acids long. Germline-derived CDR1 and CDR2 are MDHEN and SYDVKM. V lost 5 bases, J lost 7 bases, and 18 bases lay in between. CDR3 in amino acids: CASSPLPEGWEQYF. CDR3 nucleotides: TGTGCCAGCAGTCCGCTCCCAGAGGGTTGGGAGCAGTACTTC.

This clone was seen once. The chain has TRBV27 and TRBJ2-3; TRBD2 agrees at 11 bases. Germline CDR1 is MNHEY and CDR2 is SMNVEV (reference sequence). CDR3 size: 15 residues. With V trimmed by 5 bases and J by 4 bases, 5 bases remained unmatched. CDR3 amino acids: CASSTSGSYADTQYF. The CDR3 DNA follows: TGTGCCAGCAGTACTAGCGGGAGTTATGCAGATACGCAGTATTTT.

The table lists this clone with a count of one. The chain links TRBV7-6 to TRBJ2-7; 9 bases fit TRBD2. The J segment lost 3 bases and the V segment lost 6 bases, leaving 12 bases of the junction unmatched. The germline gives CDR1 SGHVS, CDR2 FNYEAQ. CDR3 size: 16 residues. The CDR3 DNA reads TGTGCCAGCAGGCCCCGTCGACTAGCGGAGCACTACGAGCAGTACTTC. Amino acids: CASRPRRLAEHYEQYF.

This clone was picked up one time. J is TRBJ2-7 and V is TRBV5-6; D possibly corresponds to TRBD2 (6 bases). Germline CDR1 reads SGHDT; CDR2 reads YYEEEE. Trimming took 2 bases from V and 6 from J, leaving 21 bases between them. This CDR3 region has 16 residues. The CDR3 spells CASSFGGRPGLGEQYF. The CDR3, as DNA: TGTGCCAGCAGCTTCGGAGGGCGGCCCGGGTTGGGCGAGCAGTACTTC.

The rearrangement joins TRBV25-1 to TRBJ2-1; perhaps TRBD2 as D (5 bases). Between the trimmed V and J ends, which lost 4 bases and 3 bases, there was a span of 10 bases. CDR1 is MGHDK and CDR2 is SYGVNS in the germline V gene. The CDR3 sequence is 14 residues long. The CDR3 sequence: CASSGGLDYNEQFF. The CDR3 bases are TGTGCCAGCAGTGGAGGGTTAGACTACAATGAGCAGTTCTTC.

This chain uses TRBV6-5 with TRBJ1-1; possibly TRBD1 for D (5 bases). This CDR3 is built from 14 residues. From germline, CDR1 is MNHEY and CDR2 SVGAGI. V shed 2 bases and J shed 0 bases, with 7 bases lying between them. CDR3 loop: CASSYGTVNTEAFF. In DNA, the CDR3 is TGTGCCAGCAGTTACGGGACGGTGAACACTGAAGCTTTCTTT.

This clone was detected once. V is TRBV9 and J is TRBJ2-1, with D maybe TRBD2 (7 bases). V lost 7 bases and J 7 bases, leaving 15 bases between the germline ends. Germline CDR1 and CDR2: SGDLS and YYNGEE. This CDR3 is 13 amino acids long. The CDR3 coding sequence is TGTGCCAGCTCGGGGGGCTGGGGAAATGAGCAGTTCTTC. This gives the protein CASSGGWGNEQFF.

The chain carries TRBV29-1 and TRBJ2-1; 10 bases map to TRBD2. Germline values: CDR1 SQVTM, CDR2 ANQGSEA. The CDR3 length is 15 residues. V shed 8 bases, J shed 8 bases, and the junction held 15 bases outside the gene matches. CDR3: CSFSKAGGPGYEQFF. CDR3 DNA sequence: TGCAGCTTCTCTAAAGCGGGAGGGCCGGGTTATGAGCAGTTCTTC.